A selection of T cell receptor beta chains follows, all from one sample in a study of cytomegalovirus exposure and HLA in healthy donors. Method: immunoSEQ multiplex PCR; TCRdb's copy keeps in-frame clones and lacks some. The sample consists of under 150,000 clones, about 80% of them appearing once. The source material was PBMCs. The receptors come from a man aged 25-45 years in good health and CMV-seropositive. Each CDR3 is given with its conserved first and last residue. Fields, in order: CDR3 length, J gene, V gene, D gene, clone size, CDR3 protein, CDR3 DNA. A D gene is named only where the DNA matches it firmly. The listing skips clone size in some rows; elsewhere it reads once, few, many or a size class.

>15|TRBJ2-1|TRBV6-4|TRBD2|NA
CASSDRSGGRDEQFF
TGTGCCAGCAGTGACAGGTCGGGGGGACGGGATGAGCAGTTCTTC
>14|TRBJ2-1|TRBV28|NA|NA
CATVPGSRTNEQFF
TGTGCCACCGTTCCCGGGAGTCGCACCAATGAGCAGTTCTTC
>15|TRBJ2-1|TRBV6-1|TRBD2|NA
CASSDLAGGLNEQFF
TGTGCCAGCAGTGACCTAGCGGGAGGACTCAATGAGCAGTTCTTC
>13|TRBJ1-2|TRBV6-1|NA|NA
CASTTGTTYGYTF
TGTGCCAGCACCACTGGGACAACCTATGGCTACACCTTC
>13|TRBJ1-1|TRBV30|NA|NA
CAWSRTVNTEAFF
TGTGCCTGGAGTCGGACAGTCAACACTGAAGCTTTCTTT
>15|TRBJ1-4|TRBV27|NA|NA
CASTRGGEIHEKLFF
TGTGCCAGCACCCGGGGGGGGGAAATTCATGAAAAACTGTTTTTT
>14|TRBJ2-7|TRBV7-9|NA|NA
CASSPRQNSYEQYF
TGTGCCAGCAGCCCCCGACAGAACTCCTACGAGCAGTACTTC
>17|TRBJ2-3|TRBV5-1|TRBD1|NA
CASSLGGLGGIADTQYF
TGCGCCAGCAGCTTGGGAGGGCTAGGGGGCATAGCGGATACGCAGTATTTT
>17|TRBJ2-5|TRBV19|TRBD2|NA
CASSATPAGGRLGTQYF
TGTGCCAGTAGTGCTACCCCGGCGGGGGGTCGCCTTGGGACCCAGTACTTC
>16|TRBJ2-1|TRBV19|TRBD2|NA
CASSILTSGRGNEQFF
TGTGCCAGTAGTATCCTAACTAGCGGGAGGGGTAATGAGCAGTTCTTC
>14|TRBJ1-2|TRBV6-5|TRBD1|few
CASSEDRGLYGYTF
TGTGCCAGCAGTGAGGACAGGGGGCTCTATGGCTACACCTTC
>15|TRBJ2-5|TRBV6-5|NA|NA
CASSQDRQARSVQYF
TGTGCCAGCAGCCAGGACCGACAGGCGAGGAGTGTCCAGTACTTC
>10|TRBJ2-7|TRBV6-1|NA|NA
CASEAYEQYF
TGTGCCAGTGAGGCCTACGAGCAGTACTTC
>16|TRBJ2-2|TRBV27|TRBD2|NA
CASSPGTSGNTGELFF
TGTGCCAGCAGTCCCGGGACTAGCGGGAACACCGGGGAGCTGTTTTTT
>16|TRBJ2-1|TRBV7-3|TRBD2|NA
CASSPPTSGESTEQFF
TGTGCCAGCAGCCCCCCTACTAGCGGGGAGTCGACTGAGCAGTTCTTC
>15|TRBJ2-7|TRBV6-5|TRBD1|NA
CASSHTGTASYEQYF
TGTGCCAGCAGTCATACCGGGACAGCCTCCTACGAGCAGTACTTC
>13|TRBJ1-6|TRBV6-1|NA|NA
CASRSTENSPLHF
TGTGCCAGCAGATCGACAGAGAATTCACCCCTCCACTTT
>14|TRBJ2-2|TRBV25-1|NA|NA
CASSDKHDYGELFF
TGTGCCAGCAGTGATAAACATGACTACGGGGAGCTGTTTTTT
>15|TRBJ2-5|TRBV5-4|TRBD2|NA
CASSWGLARQETQYF
TGTGCCAGCAGCTGGGGACTAGCAAGGCAAGAGACCCAGTACTTC
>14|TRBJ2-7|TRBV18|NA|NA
CASSPRDTSYEQYF
TGTGCCAGCTCACCCAGGGACACCTCCTACGAGCAGTACTTC
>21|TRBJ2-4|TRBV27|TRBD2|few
CASSLSPPRLAGGMRKNIQYF
TGTGCCAGCAGTTTATCCCCCCCCAGACTAGCGGGAGGGATGAGGAAAAACATTCAGTACTTC
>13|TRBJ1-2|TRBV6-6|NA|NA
CASSYNPGDGYTF
TGTGCCAGCAGTTACAATCCAGGGGATGGCTACACCTTC
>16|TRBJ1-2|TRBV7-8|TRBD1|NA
CASSLGFVGQGGGYTF
TGTGCCAGCAGCTTAGGATTTGTCGGACAGGGGGGCGGCTACACCTTC
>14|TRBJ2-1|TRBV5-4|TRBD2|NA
CASRIAGGPHEQFF
TGTGCCAGCAGAATAGCGGGAGGGCCGCATGAGCAGTTCTTC
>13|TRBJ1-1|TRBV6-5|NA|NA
CASSYAGAGEAFF
TGTGCCAGCAGTTACGCGGGGGCAGGTGAAGCTTTCTTT
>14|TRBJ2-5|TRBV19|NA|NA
CASSPRLDGETQYF
TGTGCCAGTAGTCCCCGCCTAGATGGAGAGACCCAGTACTTC
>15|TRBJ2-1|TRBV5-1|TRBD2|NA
CASRSSGGAINEQFF
TGCGCCAGCAGATCAAGCGGGGGGGCCATAAATGAGCAGTTCTTC
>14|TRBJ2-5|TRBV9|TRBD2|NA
CASSALSGEETQYF
TGTGCCAGCAGCGCCCTTAGCGGGGAAGAGACCCAGTACTTC
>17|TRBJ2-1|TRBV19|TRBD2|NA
CASSLAGFISLGNEQFF
TGTGCCAGTAGCTTAGCGGGGTTCATATCCCTAGGCAATGAGCAGTTCTTC
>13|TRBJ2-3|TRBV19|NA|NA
CASSVAAPDTQYF
TGTGCCAGTAGTGTTGCGGCCCCAGATACGCAGTATTTT
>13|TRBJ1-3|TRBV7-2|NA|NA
CASSLGTIPPIYF
TGTGCCAGCAGCTTGGGGACTATACCGCCCATATATTTT
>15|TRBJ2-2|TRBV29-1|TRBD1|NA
CSVGTGGRNTGELFF
TGCAGCGTTGGGACAGGGGGAAGGAACACCGGGGAGCTGTTTTTT
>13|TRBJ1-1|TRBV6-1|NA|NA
CASSDQGSTEAFF
TGTGCCAGCAGTGACCAGGGTTCGACTGAAGCTTTCTTT
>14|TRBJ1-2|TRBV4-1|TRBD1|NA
CASSHVGTGNGYTF
TGCGCCAGCAGCCACGTCGGGACAGGGAACGGCTACACCTTC
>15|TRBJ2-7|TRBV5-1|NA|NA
CASAGGWGGSYEQYF
TGCGCCAGCGCCGGGGGATGGGGAGGTAGCTACGAGCAGTACTTC
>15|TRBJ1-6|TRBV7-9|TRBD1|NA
CASSLTGVRNSPLHF
TGTGCCAGCAGCTTAACAGGGGTGCGTAATTCACCCCTCCACTTT
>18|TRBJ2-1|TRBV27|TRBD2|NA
CASSPHPLAGGGYNEQFF
TGTGCCAGCAGTCCTCACCCCTTAGCGGGGGGGGGCTACAATGAGCAGTTCTTC
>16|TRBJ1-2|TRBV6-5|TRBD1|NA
CASSYSGTEQAYGYTF
TGTGCCAGCAGTTACTCGGGGACAGAACAAGCCTATGGCTACACCTTC
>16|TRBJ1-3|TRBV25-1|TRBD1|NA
CASRNTPGQGANTIYF
TGTGCCAGCAGAAACACACCGGGACAGGGGGCAAACACCATATATTTT
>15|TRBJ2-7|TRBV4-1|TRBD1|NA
CASRRLWQGAYEQYF
TGCGCCAGCAGACGCCTCTGGCAGGGGGCCTACGAGCAGTACTTC
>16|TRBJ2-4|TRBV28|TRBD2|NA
CASSGGGVVAKNIQYF
TGTGCCAGCAGTGGCGGGGGGGTAGTAGCCAAAAACATTCAGTACTTC
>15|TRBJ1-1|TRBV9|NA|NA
CASSPAGGSNTEAFF
TGTGCCAGCAGCCCTGCGGGCGGGAGTAACACTGAAGCTTTCTTT
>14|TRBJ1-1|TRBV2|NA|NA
CASREGAMNTEAFF
TGTGCCAGCAGGGAAGGCGCAATGAACACTGAAGCTTTCTTT
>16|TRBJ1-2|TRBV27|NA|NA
CASSFRTSAGGQGYTF
TGTGCCAGCAGTTTCCGAACCTCCGCCGGGGGTCAAGGCTACACCTTC
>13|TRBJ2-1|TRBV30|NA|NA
CAFLAKGDNEQFF
TGTGCCTTCTTGGCTAAGGGAGACAATGAGCAGTTCTTC
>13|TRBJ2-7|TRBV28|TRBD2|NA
CASTTSGTYEQYF
TGTGCCAGCACTACTAGCGGAACCTACGAGCAGTACTTC
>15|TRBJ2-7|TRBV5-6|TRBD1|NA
CASSTGQDPLYEQYF
TGTGCCAGCAGCACGGGACAGGACCCCTTGTACGAGCAGTACTTC
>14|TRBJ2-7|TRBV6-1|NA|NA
CASRRVASSYEQYF
TGTGCCAGCAGGAGGGTAGCTTCCTCCTACGAGCAGTACTTC
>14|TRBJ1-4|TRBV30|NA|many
CAWSQGGIEEKLFF
TGTGCCTGGAGTCAAGGGGGAATTGAGGAAAAACTGTTTTTT
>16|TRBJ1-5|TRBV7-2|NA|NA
CASSPSSGYSNQPQHF
TGTGCCAGCAGCCCGTCTTCGGGGTATAGCAATCAGCCCCAGCATTTT
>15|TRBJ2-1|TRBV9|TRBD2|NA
CASSISGGAHSEQFF
TGTGCCAGCAGCATTAGCGGGGGGGCCCATAGTGAGCAGTTCTTC
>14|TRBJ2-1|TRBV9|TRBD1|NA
CASSDGTGIHEQFF
TGTGCCAGCAGCGACGGGACAGGGATACATGAGCAGTTCTTC
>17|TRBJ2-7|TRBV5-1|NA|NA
CASSRTRQTSSPYEQYF
TGCGCCAGCAGCCGCACCCGCCAGACTAGTTCGCCCTACGAGCAGTACTTC
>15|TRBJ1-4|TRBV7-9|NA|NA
CASSTGGGGNEKLFF
TGTGCCAGCAGCACCGGCGGGGGAGGGAATGAAAAACTGTTTTTT
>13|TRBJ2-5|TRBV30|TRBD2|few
CASLAGGQETQYF
TGTGCCTCACTAGCGGGGGGTCAAGAGACCCAGTACTTC
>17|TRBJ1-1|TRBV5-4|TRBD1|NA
CASSSFGTGATNTEAFF
TGTGCCAGCAGTTCATTCGGGACAGGGGCTACGAACACTGAAGCTTTCTTT
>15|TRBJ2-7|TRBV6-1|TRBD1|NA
CASSPQGQDSDEQYF
TGTGCCAGCAGTCCCCAGGGACAGGATAGCGACGAGCAGTACTTC